This T cell receptor (beta chain) was observed in a study of identical twins (dated by TCRdb to between 2015 and 2016). Regarding the complete study: TCR alpha and beta repertoires from monozygotic twins, unrelated adults of various ages and cord blood were deep-sequenced to test whether fetal clonotypes persist. To rule out contamination, the twin experiments were replicated at different times with different library preparation protocols. Study-level results and caveats: Fewer insertions were carried by abundant cord blood beta clonotypes, a similar but weaker trend appeared in young adult naive repertoires, and no such trend appeared in memory repertoires. Out-of-frame TCR alpha sequences shared between twins showed an excess of low generation-probability sequences compared with coincidental sharing between unrelated individuals. Because the same donors could not be followed over many years, conclusions were based on cross-sectional statistical analysis. Invariant T cells such as MAIT and iNKT could partly confound zero-insertion analyses, although diverse VJ usage argued against such confounding for most clonotypes. Recombination models systematically underestimated out-of-frame TCR alpha sharing in monozygotic twins but agreed with sharing between unrelated individuals. The excess sharing between twins in beta out-of-frame sequences was weaker because fewer shared sequences reduced the signal-to-noise ratio.

This clonotype was detected ten times or more. No cognate antigen has been identified for it. No much larger clone exists at a distance of one base, and base qualities are not known. The receptor library was made with 5' RACE. The data were produced on an Illumina HiSeq 2000. Template switching added a universal primer binding site, and the final cDNA carried a unique molecular identifier that allowed TCR cDNA molecules to be counted accurately. Specific primers in the conserved constant-segment region were used to synthesize first-strand cDNA for the TCR alpha and beta chains. To control for contamination, each cDNA library was double barcoded with a SMART-Mk sample barcode plus Illumina barcodes. TruSeq adapter sequences, together with Illumina sample barcodes, were added in two successive PCR steps. The TCR alpha and beta cDNA libraries were sequenced on the Illumina HiSeq platform using custom primers. In the paper's pipeline: Unique molecular identifiers were extracted from raw reads with MiGEC, and CDR3 positions were determined with MiXCR. For each individual, recombination models were inferred using an EM algorithm with the repgenHMM and IGoR tools. Shared clonotypes were analyzed with the tcR package in R, and sharing was normalized by the product of cloneset sizes. To study raw recombination without the effects of thymic and clonal selection, out-of-frame nonproductive sequences were analyzed. The raw public data were reprocessed by TCRdb itself: fastp quality trimming at Q25, MiXCR clonotype calling, in-frame beta chains only. Rows are combined by CDR3 protein, so each entry shows the most common genes and DNA. The V and J calls reflect TCRdb's pipeline rather than the authors' work. Across this sample there are approximately 220,000 distinct CDR3 sequences, with under 10% seen only once. The top ten clones comprise more than 1.5% of the sample.

Every donor was a healthy Caucasian. Three pairs of female monozygotic twins, all aged roughly 18 to 30 years, made up the twin cohort. Miltenyi CD45RO+ enrichment and human naive T-cell isolation kits were used to isolate memory (CD45RO+) and naive T cells from PBMC. Relative to germline, V is 6 bases shorter and J is 3 bases shorter, with 20 bases between their ends. There are 16 amino acids in the CDR3, from cysteine to phenylalanine inclusive. Only the CDR3 DNA is retained, 48 bases long and in frame from the first base. These data were also filed under a second study, of yellow fever vaccine responses in identical twins. Per that second paper: The authors reported that the T cell response to vaccination in identical twins appeared partly convergent and partly personalized. In identical twins, the study followed T cell clones that responded to the vaccine with precision.

This chain joins TRBV12-3 or TRBV12-4 to TRBJ1-2; a tentative D call is TRBD1 (6 bases match). This clonotype originated in a woman in her late teens or twenties in good health. The sample consisted of memory (CD45RO+) T cells sorted from blood. This specimen's cell subset or site label, interpreted: CD45RO+ enriched T cells. The bases are TGTGCCAGCAGCCTAATAGGCCGGGGGCAAGACTATGGCTACACCTTC. Its protein product is CASSLIGRGQDYGYTF.